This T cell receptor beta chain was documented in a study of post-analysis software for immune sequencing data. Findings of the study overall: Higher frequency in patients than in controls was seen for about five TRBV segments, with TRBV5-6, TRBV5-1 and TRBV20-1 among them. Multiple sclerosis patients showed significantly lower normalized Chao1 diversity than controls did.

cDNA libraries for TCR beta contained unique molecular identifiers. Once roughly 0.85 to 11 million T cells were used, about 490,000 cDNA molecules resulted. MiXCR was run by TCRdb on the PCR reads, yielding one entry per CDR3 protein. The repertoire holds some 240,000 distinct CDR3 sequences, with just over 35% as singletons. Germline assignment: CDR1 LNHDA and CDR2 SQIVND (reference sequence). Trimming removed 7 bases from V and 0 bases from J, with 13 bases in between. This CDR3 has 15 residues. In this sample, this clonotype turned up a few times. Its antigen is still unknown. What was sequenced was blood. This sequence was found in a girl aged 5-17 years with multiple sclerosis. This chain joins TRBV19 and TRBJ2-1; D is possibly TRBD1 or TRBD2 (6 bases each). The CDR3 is CASKEAGHSYNEQFF. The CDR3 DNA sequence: TGTGCCAGTAAGGAGGCGGGACACTCCTACAATGAGCAGTTCTTC.